This T cell receptor beta chain is drawn from a study of cytomegalovirus exposure and HLA in healthy donors. A remark on this clone: Its specificity is not known.

Primers for the PCR totalled 60 Vbeta and 13 Jbeta. The data were produced by immunoSEQ multiplex PCR, yet TCRdb's version contains in-frame clones alone and is incomplete. The sample lists fewer than 80,000 clones, less than 85% seen once, with roughly 5% in the top ten. Germline lookup yields CDR1 SQVTM and CDR2 ANQGSEA. The CDR3 sequence is 14 residues long. The V gene end was trimmed by 4 bases and the J gene end by 5 bases; junction bases not matched to a gene: 9. Findings of the study overall: From TCR beta sequences, most subjects' HLA-A and HLA-B alleles were reportedly predicted accurately. A later analysis reportedly found that, within productive TCRs, an Asian-associated ancestry cluster had fewer N-insertions than the mean observed across the approximately 700 donors. Most TCR sequences showed up rarely, but some public TCRs showed up in many donors.

The receptor comes from a woman in her thirties in good health and CMV-seronegative. The J gene is TRBJ2-7, the V gene TRBV29-1; 9 nucleotides match TRBD1. Sequenced material: PBMCs. CDR3 nucleotide sequence: TGCAGCGTTGGTGGGGACAGGGACCTCGACGAGCAGTACTTC. It yields the protein CSVGGDRDLDEQYF.